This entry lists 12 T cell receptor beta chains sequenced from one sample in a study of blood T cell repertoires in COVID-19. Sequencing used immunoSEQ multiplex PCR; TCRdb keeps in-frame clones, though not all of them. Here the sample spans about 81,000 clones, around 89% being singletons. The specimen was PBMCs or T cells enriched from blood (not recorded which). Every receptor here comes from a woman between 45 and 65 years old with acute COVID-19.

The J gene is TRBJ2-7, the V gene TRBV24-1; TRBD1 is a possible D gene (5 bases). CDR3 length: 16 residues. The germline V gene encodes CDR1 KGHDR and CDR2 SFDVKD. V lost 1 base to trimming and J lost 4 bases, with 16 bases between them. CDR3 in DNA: TGTGCCACCAGTGATTTCCGGGCCAAGGACATGTACGAGCAGTACTTC. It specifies CATSDFRAKDMYEQYF.

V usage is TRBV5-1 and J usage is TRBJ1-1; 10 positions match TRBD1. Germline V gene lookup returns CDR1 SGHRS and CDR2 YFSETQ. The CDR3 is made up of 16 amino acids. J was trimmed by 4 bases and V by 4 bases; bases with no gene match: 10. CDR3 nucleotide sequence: TGCGCCAGCAGCGAAAGACAGGGGGCTATGGGCACTGAAGCTTTCTTT. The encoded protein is CASSERQGAMGTEAFF.

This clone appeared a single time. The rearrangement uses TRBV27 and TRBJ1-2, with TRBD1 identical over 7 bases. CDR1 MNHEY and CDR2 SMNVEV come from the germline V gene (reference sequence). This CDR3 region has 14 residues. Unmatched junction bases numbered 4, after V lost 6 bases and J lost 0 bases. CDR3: CASRQTGANYGYTF. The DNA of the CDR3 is TGTGCCAGCAGACAAACAGGGGCTAACTATGGCTACACCTTC.

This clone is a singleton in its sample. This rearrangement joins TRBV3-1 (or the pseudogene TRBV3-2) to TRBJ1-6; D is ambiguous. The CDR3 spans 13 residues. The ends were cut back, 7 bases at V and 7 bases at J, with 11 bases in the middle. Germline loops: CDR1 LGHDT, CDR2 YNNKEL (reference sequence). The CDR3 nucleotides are TGTGCCAGCAATAACCGCGGGAATTCACCCCTCCACTTT. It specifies CASNNRGNSPLHF.

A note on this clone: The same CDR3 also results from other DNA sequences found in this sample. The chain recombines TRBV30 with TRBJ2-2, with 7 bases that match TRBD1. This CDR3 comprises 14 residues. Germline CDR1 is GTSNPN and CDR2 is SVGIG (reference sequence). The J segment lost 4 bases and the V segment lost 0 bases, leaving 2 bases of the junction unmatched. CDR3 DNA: TGTGCCTGGAGTGTGTCAGGGGGCACCGGGGAGCTGTTTTTT. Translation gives CAWSVSGGTGELFF. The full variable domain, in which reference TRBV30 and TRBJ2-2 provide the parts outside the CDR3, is SQTIHQWPATLVQPVGSPLSLECTVEGTSNPNLYWYRQAAGRGLQLLFYSVGIGQISSEVPQNLSASRPQDRQFILSSKKLLLSDSGFYLCAWSVSGGTGELFFGEGSRLTVL.

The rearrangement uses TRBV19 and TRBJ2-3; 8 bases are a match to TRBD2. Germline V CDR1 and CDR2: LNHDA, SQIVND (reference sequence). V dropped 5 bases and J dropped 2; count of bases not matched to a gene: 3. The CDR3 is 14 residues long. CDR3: CASSQREITDTQYF. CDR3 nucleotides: TGTGCCAGTAGTCAGCGGGAGATCACAGATACGCAGTATTTT.

The DNA of the CDR3 is TGTGCCAGCAGTTTATCGCGACAACGAGGGGAAAAACTGTTTTTT. Its protein product is CASSLSRQRGEKLFF. This rearrangement joins TRBV27 to TRBJ1-4, with no clear D. Germline CDR1 reads MNHEY; CDR2 reads SMNVEV (reference sequence). V was clipped by 0 bases and J by 8 bases, with 13 bases between them. The CDR3 consists of 15 residues. The full variable domain, completed using reference TRBV27 and TRBJ1-4, is EAQVTQNPRYLITVTGKKLTVTCSQNMNHEYMSWYRQDPGLGLRQIYYSMNVEVTDKGDVPEGYKVSRKEKRNFPLILESPSPNQTSLYFCASSLSRQRGEKLFFGSGTQLSVL.

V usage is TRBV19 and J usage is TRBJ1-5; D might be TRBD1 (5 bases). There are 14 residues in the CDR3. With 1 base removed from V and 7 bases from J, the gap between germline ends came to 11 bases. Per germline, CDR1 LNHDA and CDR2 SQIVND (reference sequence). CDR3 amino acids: CASSIASRGQPQHF. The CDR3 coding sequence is TGTGCCAGTAGTATAGCCTCCCGGGGGCAGCCCCAGCATTTT.

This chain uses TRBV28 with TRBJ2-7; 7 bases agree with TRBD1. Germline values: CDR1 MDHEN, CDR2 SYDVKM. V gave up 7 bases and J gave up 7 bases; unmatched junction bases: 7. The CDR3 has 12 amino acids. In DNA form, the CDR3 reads TGTGCCAGCAAGGGGACAGTAAAAGAGCAGTACTTC. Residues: CASKGTVKEQYF.

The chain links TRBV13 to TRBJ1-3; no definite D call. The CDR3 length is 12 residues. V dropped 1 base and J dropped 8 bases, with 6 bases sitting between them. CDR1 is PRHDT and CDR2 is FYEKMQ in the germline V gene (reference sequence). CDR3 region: CASSLVAHTIYF. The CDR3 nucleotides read TGTGCCAGCAGCTTAGTAGCGCACACCATATATTTT.

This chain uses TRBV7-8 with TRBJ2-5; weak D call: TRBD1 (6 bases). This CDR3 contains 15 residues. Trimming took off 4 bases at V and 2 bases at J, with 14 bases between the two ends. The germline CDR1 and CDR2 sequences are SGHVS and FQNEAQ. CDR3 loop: CASSSQGFQQETQYF. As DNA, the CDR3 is TGTGCCAGCAGCTCCCAGGGGTTTCAACAAGAGACCCAGTACTTC.

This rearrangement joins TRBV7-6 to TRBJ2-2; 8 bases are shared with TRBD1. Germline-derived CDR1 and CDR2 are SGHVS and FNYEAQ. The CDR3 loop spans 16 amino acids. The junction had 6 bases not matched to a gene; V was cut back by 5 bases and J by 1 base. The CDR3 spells CASSPRQGQNTGELFF. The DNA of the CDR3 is TGTGCCAGCAGCCCCCGACAGGGGCAGAACACCGGGGAGCTGTTTTTT. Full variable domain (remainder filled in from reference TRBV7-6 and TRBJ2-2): GAGVSQSPRYKVTKRGQDVALRCDPISGHVSLYWYRQALGQGPEFLTYFNYEAQQDKSGLPNDRFSAERPEGSISTLTIQRTEQRDSAMYRCASSPRQGQNTGELFFGEGSRLTVL.